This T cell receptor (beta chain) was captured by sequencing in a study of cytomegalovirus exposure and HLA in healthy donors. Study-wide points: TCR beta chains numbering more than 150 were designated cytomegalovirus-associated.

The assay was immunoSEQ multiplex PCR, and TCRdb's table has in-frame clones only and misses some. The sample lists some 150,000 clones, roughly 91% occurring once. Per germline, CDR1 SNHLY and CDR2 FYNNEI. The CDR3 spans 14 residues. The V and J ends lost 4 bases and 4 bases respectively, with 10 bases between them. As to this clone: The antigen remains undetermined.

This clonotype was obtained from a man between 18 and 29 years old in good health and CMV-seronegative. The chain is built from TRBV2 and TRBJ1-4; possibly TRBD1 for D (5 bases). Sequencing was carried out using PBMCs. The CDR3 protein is CASSVDSNNEKLFF. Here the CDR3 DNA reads TGTGCCAGCAGTGTCGACAGCAATAATGAAAAACTGTTTTTT.